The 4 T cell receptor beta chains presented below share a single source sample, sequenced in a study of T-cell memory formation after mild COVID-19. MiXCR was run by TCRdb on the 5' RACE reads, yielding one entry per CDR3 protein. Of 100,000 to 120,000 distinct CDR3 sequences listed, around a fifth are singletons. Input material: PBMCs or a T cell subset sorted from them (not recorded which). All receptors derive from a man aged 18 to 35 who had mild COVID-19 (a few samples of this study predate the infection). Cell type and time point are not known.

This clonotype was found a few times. CDR3 residues: CASLSGSLHVAATGELFF. CDR3 bases: TGTGCCAGCCTTTCCGGATCGCTCCACGTCGCGGCCACCGGGGAGCTGTTTTTT. V and J are TRBV28 and TRBJ2-2, with D uncertain. Deletions cut 8 bases from V and 4 bases from J, with 26 bases between. The CDR3 totals 18 residues. Germline assignment: CDR1 MDHEN and CDR2 SYDVKM.

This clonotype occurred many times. The CDR3 region is CASSPNGGTGELFF. The CDR3 DNA follows: TGTGCCAGCAGCCCTAATGGGGGGACCGGGGAGCTGTTTTTT. The gene calls are TRBV2 and TRBJ2-2; D may be TRBD2 (6 bases). Trimming took 6 bases from V and 5 from J, leaving 13 bases between them. CDR1 SNHLY and CDR2 FYNNEI come from the germline V gene. The CDR3 has 14 amino acids.

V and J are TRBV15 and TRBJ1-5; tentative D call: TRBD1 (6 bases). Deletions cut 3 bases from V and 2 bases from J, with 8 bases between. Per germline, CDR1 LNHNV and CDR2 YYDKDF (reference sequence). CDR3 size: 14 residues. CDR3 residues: CATSSRGGNQPQHF. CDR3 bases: TGTGCCACCAGCAGCAGGGGTGGCAATCAGCCCCAGCATTTT.

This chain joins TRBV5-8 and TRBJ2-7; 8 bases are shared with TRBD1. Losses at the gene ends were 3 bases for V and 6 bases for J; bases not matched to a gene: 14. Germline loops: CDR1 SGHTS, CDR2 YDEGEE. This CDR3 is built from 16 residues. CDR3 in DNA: TGTGCCAGCAGCTGGGGGGCCGGGACAGGTCTGGCCGAGCAGTACTTC. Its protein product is CASSWGAGTGLAEQYF.